This TCR beta chain emerged from a study of T cells in Graves' hyperthyroidism and ophthalmopathy (dated by TCRdb to between 2018 and 2021). With regard to the full study: Peripheral blood was sampled at the time of initial diagnosis, prior to any treatment. To identify distinguishing TCR V-J signatures, a discovery cohort of some 100 patients was used, comprising 43 with Graves' ophthalmopathy and some 60 with stable Graves' hyperthyroidism. After blood sampling, hyperthyroidism patients were treated with methimazole at a starting dose of 30 mg daily, and ophthalmopathy patients were treated with high-dose intravenous methylprednisolone. In addition, the study compared T-cell repertoires in thyroid tissue and in blood from several Graves' hyperthyroidism patients. According to the paper, TCR Vbeta CDR3 sequencing was carried out on approximately 140 peripheral blood samples, which came from about 45 ophthalmopathy, under 80 hyperthyroidism and approximately 17 progressor patients. The approximately 100 discovery patients were divided at random into training and test sets in a 7:3 ratio. Whether ophthalmopathy could be predicted prospectively was tested in an independent validation cohort made up of 18 to 20 hyperthyroidism patients plus 17 patients who later progressed to ophthalmopathy. Overall study outcomes, separate from this receptor: No statistical method was used to fix the sample size in advance, and group allocation was not hidden from the investigators. Most expanded thyroid clonotypes (frequency above 0.001) were also found in blood, which suggests that blood repertoires may mirror thyroid immune responses. In validation, the model predicted progression to ophthalmopathy a median of 6.5 months before onset, with roughly 68% sensitivity and about 75% specificity. A model built on a 13 V-J signature distinguished ophthalmopathy from stable hyperthyroidism, reaching roughly 88% sensitivity and about 81% specificity in cross-validation and 80%/75% in testing.

Concerning this clonotype itself: No cognate antigen has been identified for it. There are no base qualities to consult, and no much larger clone falls within one base.

Graves' hyperthyroidism was defined as stable when no progression to ophthalmopathy occurred over 18 months of follow-up. Hyperthyroidism patients were newly diagnosed, had a disease duration of under 2 months, and were aged 18 to 65 years. Any patient with an uncontrolled infection, another autoimmune disease, pregnancy or lactation was excluded. Clinical symptoms, serum thyroxine and TRAb, thyroid ultrasound, and orbital computed tomography formed the basis for the diagnoses. PBMCs were separated from roughly 9.6 ml of fresh peripheral blood using Ficoll-Paque density gradient centrifugation. Total RNA was extracted with Trizol reagent, and quality was checked on an Agilent 2100 Bioanalyzer. The CDR3 sequence holds 17 residues, the cysteine and phenylalanine included. Of all the DNA, just the CDR3 is kept, 51 bases in frame from base 1. V loses 1 base at its end and J loses 1 base; junction bases beyond the gene matches: 6. According to the germline V gene, CDR1 reads SGDLS and CDR2 reads YYNGEE.

Amplification of TCR beta CDR3 regions was carried out from RNA transcripts. For the first round of RT-PCR on the TCR CDR3, the HTBI primer set was used together with the Qiagen OneStep RT-PCR kit. Libraries were constructed in a second round of multiplex PCR, after which size selection and purification were performed. The libraries were sequenced on an Illumina HiSeq2000 using paired-end 100 bp reads. In the paper's pipeline: Raw data were processed with SOAPnuke, discarding reads with adapters, uncalled bases, mean Phred below 15, or no exact constant-primer or identifier match. High-quality paired reads were merged using COPE v1.2.5, and each unique nucleotide sequence was defined as a clonotype. MiTCR v1.1 was used to align clonotypes to the IMGT TRBV, TRBD and TRBJ reference segments. The analysis included only V-J combinations with a frequency above 0.0001, which together covered around 99% of the repertoires. The TCS score was defined as the ratio of F50 (clonal expansion) to E x V (chaos), calculated using BLOSUM62-based TCRdist between CDR3 peptides within each V-J. Welch's t-statistics and random forest reduced 450 to 600 V-J features to about 12, which were used in a naive Bayes classifier (R e1071). TCRdb ran its own pipeline on the public reads, namely fastp trimming at Q25 and MiXCR clone calling, and kept in-frame beta chains. Rows are combined by CDR3 protein, so each entry shows the most common genes and DNA. For this entry, the V and J calls and clone size follow TCRdb and not the study's own pipeline. The sample yields 550,000 to 800,000 distinct CDR3 sequences; approximately 16% were counted once. The ten biggest clones cover 8.4% of the sample.

The sequencing input was blood. The sequence joins TRBV9 to TRBJ2-5; 11 middle bases align to TRBD2. This clonotype originated in a man younger than 35 with Graves' hyperthyroidism. CDR3 loop: CASSVTGTSGPQETQYF. The sequenced DNA is TGTGCCAGCAGCGTAACCGGGACTAGCGGCCCCCAAGAGACCCAGTACTTC. When the CDR3 is completed using the reference TRBV9 and TRBJ2-5 genes on either side, the full variable domain is DSGVTQTPKHLITATGQRVTLRCSPRSGDLSVYWYQQSLDQGLQFLIQYYNGEERAKGNILERFSAQQFPDLHSELNLSSLELGDSALYFCASSVTGTSGPQETQYFGPGTRLLVL.